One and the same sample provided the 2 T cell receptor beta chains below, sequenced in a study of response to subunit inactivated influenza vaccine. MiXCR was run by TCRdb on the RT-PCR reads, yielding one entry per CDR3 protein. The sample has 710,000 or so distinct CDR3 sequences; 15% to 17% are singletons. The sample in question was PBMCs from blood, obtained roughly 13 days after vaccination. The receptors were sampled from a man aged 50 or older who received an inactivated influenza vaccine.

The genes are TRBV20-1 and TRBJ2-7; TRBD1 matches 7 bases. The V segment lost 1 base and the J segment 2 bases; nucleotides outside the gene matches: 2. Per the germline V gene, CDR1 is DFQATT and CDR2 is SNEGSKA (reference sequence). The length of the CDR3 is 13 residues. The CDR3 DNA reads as TGCAGTGCTAGAGTGACAGGGCCCTACGAGCAGTACTTC. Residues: CSARVTGPYEQYF.

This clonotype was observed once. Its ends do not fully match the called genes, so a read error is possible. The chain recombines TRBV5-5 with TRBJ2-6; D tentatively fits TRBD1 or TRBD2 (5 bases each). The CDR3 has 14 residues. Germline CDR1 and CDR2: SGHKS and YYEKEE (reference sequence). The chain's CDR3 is CASGGGSGANVLSF. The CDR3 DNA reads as TGTGCCAGCGGTGGGGGATCTGGGGCCAACGTCCTGTCTTTC.